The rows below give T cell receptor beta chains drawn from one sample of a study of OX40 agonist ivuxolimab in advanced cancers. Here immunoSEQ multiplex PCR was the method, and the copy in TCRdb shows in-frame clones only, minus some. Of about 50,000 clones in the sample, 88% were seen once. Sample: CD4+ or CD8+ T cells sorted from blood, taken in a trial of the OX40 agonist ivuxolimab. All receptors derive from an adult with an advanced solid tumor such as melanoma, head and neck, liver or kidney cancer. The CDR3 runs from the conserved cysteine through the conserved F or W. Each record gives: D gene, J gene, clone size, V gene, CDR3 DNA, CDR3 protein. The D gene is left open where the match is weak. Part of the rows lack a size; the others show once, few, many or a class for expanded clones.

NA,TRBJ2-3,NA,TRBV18,TGTGCCAGCTCACGGGATTCGGGGGATGCGCAGTATTTT,CASSRDSGDAQYF
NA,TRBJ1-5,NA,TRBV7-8,TGTGCCAGCAGCTTACAAGCACCGGGTCAGCCCCAGCATTTT,CASSLQAPGQPQHF
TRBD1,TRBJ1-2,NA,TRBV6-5,TGTGCCAGCAGCCCGCCCGGGACAGGGTATGGCTACACCTTC,CASSPPGTGYGYTF
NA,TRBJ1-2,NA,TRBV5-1,TGCGCCAGCAGCTTTACACGGCAGAGCGCTAACTATGGCTACACCTTC,CASSFTRQSANYGYTF
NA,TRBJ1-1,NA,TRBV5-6,TGTGCCAGCAGCTTCATAAAGGTGAACACTGAAGCTTTCTTT,CASSFIKVNTEAFF
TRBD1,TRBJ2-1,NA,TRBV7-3,TGTGCCAGCAGCTTAACCGGACAGGGGATAGGGTCCTACAATGAGCAGTTCTTC,CASSLTGQGIGSYNEQFF
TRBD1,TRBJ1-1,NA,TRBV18,TGTGCCAGCTCACAGACAGGGGGCAGGATCACTGAAGCTTTCTTT,CASSQTGGRITEAFF
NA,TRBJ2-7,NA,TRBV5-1,TGCGCCAGCAGTTCGGGACAAACCTACGAGCAGTACTTC,CASSSGQTYEQYF
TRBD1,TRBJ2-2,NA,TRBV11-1,TGTGCCAGCAGCCCTTCGCTTCGGGACAGGGTTAACACCGGGGAGCTGTTTTTT,CASSPSLRDRVNTGELFF
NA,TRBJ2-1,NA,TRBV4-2,TGTGCCAGCAGCCAAAATCCGCCTCGGAGGGCTAGCCGAGATGAGCAGTTCTTC,CASSQNPPRRASRDEQFF
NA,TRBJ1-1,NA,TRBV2,TGTGCCAGCAGCCTTTTCTCGGACACTGAAGCTTTCTTT,CASSLFSDTEAFF
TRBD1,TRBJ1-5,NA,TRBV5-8,TGTGCCAGCAGCTTGGGGGACAGGGGGCTGTCTCAGCCCCAGCATTTT,CASSLGDRGLSQPQHF
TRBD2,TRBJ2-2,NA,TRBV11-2,TGTGCCAGCAGTCTTTCGGGGGGGACCGGGGAGCTGTTTTTT,CASSLSGGTGELFF
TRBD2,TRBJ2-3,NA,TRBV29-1,TGCAGCGTGGAGACTAGCGGGGCCGACACAGATACGCAGTATTTT,CSVETSGADTDTQYF
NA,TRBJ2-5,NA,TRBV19,TGTGCCAGCAACGGTGGGGGGGCTGCGGAGACCCAGTACTTC,CASNGGGAAETQYF
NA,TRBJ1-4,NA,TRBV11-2,TGTGCCAGCAGCTTAGGTCAGGGCTACAAACTGTTTTTT,CASSLGQGYKLFF
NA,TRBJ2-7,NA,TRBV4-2,TGTGCCAGCAGCCAAGCGGGGGCCTACGAGCAGTACTTC,CASSQAGAYEQYF
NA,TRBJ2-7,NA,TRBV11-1,TGTGCCAGCGGACTAGGGGGGAGCGCGTACGAGCAGTACTTC,CASGLGGSAYEQYF
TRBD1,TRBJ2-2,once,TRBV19,TGTGCCAGCGGTACCCGGACAGGCTCTACCGGGGAGCTGTTTTTT,CASGTRTGSTGELFF
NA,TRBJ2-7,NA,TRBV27,TGTGCCAGCAGTTTAGCGGGGACCTACGAGCAGTACTTC,CASSLAGTYEQYF
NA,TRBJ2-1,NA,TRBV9,TGTGCCAGCAGCGGACATGATGGGGGCAAATTCAATGAGCAGTTCTTC,CASSGHDGGKFNEQFF
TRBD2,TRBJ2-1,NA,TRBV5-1,TGCGCCAGCAGCTGGGGGACTAGCGGGGGAAGGGAGCAGTTCTTC,CASSWGTSGGREQFF
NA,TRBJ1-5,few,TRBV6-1,TGTGCCAGCAGTGAAGCCGGGGGTCAGCCCCAGCATTTT,CASSEAGGQPQHF
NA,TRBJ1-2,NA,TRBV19,TGTGCCAGTAGTATATCGACAAAACTGAGCTATGGCTACACCTTC,CASSISTKLSYGYTF
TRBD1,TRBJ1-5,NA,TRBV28,TGTGCCAGCAGTGGGACAGTCAATCAGCCCCAGCATTTT,CASSGTVNQPQHF
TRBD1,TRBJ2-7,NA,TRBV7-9,TGTGCCAGCAGCATTAATCAGGGGGACGAGCAGTACTTC,CASSINQGDEQYF
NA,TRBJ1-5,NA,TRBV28,TGTGCCAGCAGCGTTTCGGGCAGCGAACATCAGCCCCAGCATTTT,CASSVSGSEHQPQHF
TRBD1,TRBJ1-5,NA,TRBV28,TGTGCCAGCAGTTTGGCAGGGGGACAGCCCCAGCATTTT,CASSLAGGQPQHF
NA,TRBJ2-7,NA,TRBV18,TGTGCCAGCTCACCACTGGGCAGCAGGGCCGAGCAGTACTTC,CASSPLGSRAEQYF
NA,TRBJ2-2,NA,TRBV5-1,TGCGCCAGCAGCTTGGACCGGGGACCCGGGGAGCTGTTTTTT,CASSLDRGPGELFF
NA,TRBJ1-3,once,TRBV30,TGTGCCTGGATGAGGAAGAACACCATATATTTT,CAWMRKNTIYF
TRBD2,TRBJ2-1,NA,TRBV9,TGTGCCAGCAGCTTACGACTAGCACCATACAATGAGCAGTTCTTC,CASSLRLAPYNEQFF
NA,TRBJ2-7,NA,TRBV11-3,TGTGCCAGCAGCCCAGGGTCCCCGGGGTGGTACGAGCAGTACTTC,CASSPGSPGWYEQYF
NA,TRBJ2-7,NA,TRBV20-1,TGCAGCCCTTCGTCCTACGAGCAGTACTTC,CSPSSYEQYF
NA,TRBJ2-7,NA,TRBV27,TGTGCCAGCACCAAAACCCGCGGGGCCGAGCAGTACTTC,CASTKTRGAEQYF
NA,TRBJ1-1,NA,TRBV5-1,TGCGCCAGCAGGTGGGTCAGGAACACTGAAGCTTTCTTT,CASRWVRNTEAFF
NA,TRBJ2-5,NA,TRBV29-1,TGCAGCGTTGAGTCGGGGGGCGGGACCCAGTACTTC,CSVESGGGTQYF
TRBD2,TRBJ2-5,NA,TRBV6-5,TGTGCCAGCAGTTACTGGGGTAGCGGGAGTCAAGAGACCCAGTACTTC,CASSYWGSGSQETQYF
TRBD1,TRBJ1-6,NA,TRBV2,TGTGCCAGCAGCACCCGGGACAGGGTTGGTTCACCCCTCCACTTT,CASSTRDRVGSPLHF
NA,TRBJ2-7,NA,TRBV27,TGTGCCAGCAGTCCGTCTCCTTCCTACGAGCAGTACTTC,CASSPSPSYEQYF
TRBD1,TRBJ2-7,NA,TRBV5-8,TGTGCCAGCAGCACACCGGGACAGGGGGCTCGGGAGCAGTACTTC,CASSTPGQGAREQYF